This is a list of T cell receptor beta chains from one sample in a study of blood T cell repertoires in COVID-19. Sequencing used immunoSEQ multiplex PCR; TCRdb keeps in-frame clones, though not all of them. In the table there are about 290,000 clones, about nine tenths of which are singletons. Specimen: peripheral blood. These TCRs come from a woman aged 25 to 39 with COVID-19, enrolled during active disease. Both conserved end residues are part of each CDR3. Each record gives: J gene, V gene, D gene, clone size, CDR3 protein, CDR3 DNA. A D gene is named only where the DNA matches it firmly. A row's size may be missing; if present it is once, few, many or a size class.

J: TRBJ1-2; V: TRBV18; D: .; size: .; CDR3: CASSPGGAYGYTF; DNA: TGTGCCAGCTCACCAGGGGGGGCCTATGGCTACACCTTC
J: TRBJ2-1; V: TRBV27; D: TRBD2; size: .; CDR3: CASSLEAGVLTEQFF; DNA: TGTGCCAGCAGTTTGGAGGCGGGGGTTTTGACTGAGCAGTTCTTC
J: TRBJ1-2; V: TRBV28; D: TRBD1; size: once; CDR3: CASSTDRIGYTF; DNA: TGTGCCAGCAGTACGGACAGGATCGGCTACACCTTC
J: TRBJ1-3; V: TRBV6-5; D: TRBD1; size: .; CDR3: CASIWDRGNTIYF; DNA: TGTGCCAGCATTTGGGACAGGGGAAACACCATATATTTT
J: TRBJ2-1; V: TRBV7-9; D: .; size: .; CDR3: CASRNGVINEQFF; DNA: TGTGCCAGTAGAAACGGGGTAATCAATGAGCAGTTCTTC
J: TRBJ2-7; V: TRBV20-1; D: .; size: .; CDR3: CSATSVYEQYF; DNA: TGCAGTGCTACGAGCGTCTACGAGCAGTACTTC
J: TRBJ1-1; V: TRBV5-1; D: .; size: .; CDR3: CASSLVALEGTEAFF; DNA: TGCGCCAGCAGCTTGGTCGCGTTAGAGGGCACTGAAGCTTTCTTT
J: TRBJ1-2; V: TRBV7-9; D: TRBD1; size: few; CDR3: CASTVVEAGTGTYGYTF; DNA: TGTGCCAGCACCGTCGTAGAAGCCGGGACAGGGACATATGGCTACACCTTC
J: TRBJ2-2; V: TRBV4-1; D: .; size: .; CDR3: CASSQDPNTGELFF; DNA: TGCGCCAGCAGCCAAGACCCAAATACCGGGGAGCTGTTTTTT
J: TRBJ1-2; V: TRBV16; D: .; size: .; CDR3: CASSQLSDFHGYTF; DNA: TGTGCCAGCAGCCAATTATCGGACTTCCATGGCTACACCTTC
J: TRBJ1-5; V: TRBV24-1; D: .; size: .; CDR3: CATMVPRCNQPQHF; DNA: TGTGCCACTATGGTACCTAGGTGCAATCAGCCCCAGCATTTT
J: TRBJ1-3; V: TRBV18; D: .; size: once; CDR3: CASSPVASRSNTIYF; DNA: TGTGCCAGCTCACCAGTTGCTAGCAGAAGCAACACCATATATTTT
J: TRBJ2-1; V: TRBV11-2; D: TRBD2; size: .; CDR3: CASSFYGGGGDNEQFF; DNA: TGTGCCAGCAGCTTCTATGGCGGGGGGGGCGACAATGAGCAGTTCTTC
J: TRBJ2-1; V: TRBV5-1; D: .; size: .; CDR3: CASSWGRLASFDEQFF; DNA: TGCGCCAGCAGCTGGGGAAGGCTAGCAAGTTTCGATGAGCAGTTCTTC
J: TRBJ1-2; V: TRBV5-4; D: .; size: .; CDR3: CASSCTGSVLRVNYGYTF; DNA: TGTGCCAGCAGCTGCACGGGCAGCGTACTCAGGGTTAACTATGGCTACACCTTC
J: TRBJ2-3; V: TRBV24-1; D: .; size: few; CDR3: CATFDSNQDTQYF; DNA: TGTGCCACCTTCGACTCCAACCAGGATACGCAGTATTTT
J: TRBJ1-2; V: TRBV6-1; D: TRBD1; size: .; CDR3: CASSVWIRDSNYGYTF; DNA: TGTGCCAGCAGTGTCTGGATTCGGGACAGTAACTATGGCTACACCTTC
J: TRBJ1-1; V: TRBV4-1; D: .; size: .; CDR3: CASSQGLLEGNTEAFF; DNA: TGCGCCAGCAGCCAAGGTCTCTTGGAGGGGAACACTGAAGCTTTCTTT
J: TRBJ1-2; V: TRBV5-1; D: .; size: .; CDR3: CASSFREAHGYTF; DNA: TGCGCCAGCAGCTTCAGGGAGGCTCATGGCTACACCTTC
J: TRBJ2-2; V: TRBV5-1; D: .; size: .; CDR3: CASSPWTVSGGELFF; DNA: TGCGCCAGCAGCCCTTGGACTGTTTCGGGCGGGGAGCTGTTTTTT
J: TRBJ1-2; V: TRBV19; D: .; size: .; CDR3: CASSIREDYGYTF; DNA: TGTGCCAGTAGTATTCGGGAGGACTATGGCTACACCTTC
J: TRBJ2-1; V: TRBV7-8; D: .; size: .; CDR3: CASSLALDGEQFF; DNA: TGTGCCAGCAGCCTGGCGCTAGATGGTGAGCAGTTCTTC
J: TRBJ2-1; V: TRBV13; D: TRBD2; size: .; CDR3: CASSSRGGRYNEQFF; DNA: TGTGCCAGCAGCTCCCGGGGGGGCCGTTACAATGAGCAGTTCTTC
J: TRBJ1-2; V: TRBV5-4; D: .; size: .; CDR3: CASSFGGNYGYTF; DNA: TGTGCCAGCAGCTTCGGGGGGAACTATGGCTACACCTTC
J: TRBJ2-5; V: TRBV28; D: TRBD2; size: .; CDR3: CASSNGGTQETQYF; DNA: TGTGCCAGCAGCAACGGGGGGACCCAAGAGACCCAGTACTTC
J: TRBJ2-7; V: TRBV5-4; D: .; size: .; CDR3: CASSLDQGDLEQYF; DNA: TGTGCCAGCAGCTTGGACCAGGGGGACTTGGAGCAGTACTTC
J: TRBJ1-1; V: TRBV2; D: TRBD1; size: .; CDR3: CASSAGTGAMNTEAFF; DNA: TGTGCCAGCAGTGCCGGGACAGGGGCCATGAACACTGAAGCTTTCTTT
J: TRBJ2-7; V: TRBV12-3/TRBV12-4; D: .; size: few; CDR3: CASSLVQTYEQYF; DNA: TGTGCCAGCAGTTTAGTACAGACCTACGAGCAGTACTTC
J: TRBJ1-5; V: TRBV19; D: .; size: .; CDR3: CASKRSALNSNQPQHF; DNA: TGTGCCAGTAAGAGGTCGGCACTCAATAGCAATCAGCCCCAGCATTTT
J: TRBJ2-1; V: TRBV13; D: .; size: .; CDR3: CASSSRGGPHNEQFF; DNA: TGTGCCAGCAGCTCTAGGGGGGGTCCTCACAATGAGCAGTTCTTC
J: TRBJ1-5; V: TRBV10-1; D: .; size: .; CDR3: CASSGGDRNQPQHF; DNA: TGCGCCAGCAGTGGGGGGGACCGAAATCAGCCCCAGCATTTT
J: TRBJ2-5; V: TRBV3-1/TRBV3-2; D: .; size: .; CDR3: CASSQLGTGVQETQYF; DNA: TGTGCCAGCAGCCAACTTGGAACGGGGGTCCAAGAGACCCAGTACTTC
J: TRBJ1-6; V: TRBV4-1; D: .; size: .; CDR3: CASSQASEGYNSPLHF; DNA: TGCGCCAGCAGCCAGGCCTCCGAGGGTTACAATTCACCCCTCCACTTT
J: TRBJ2-2; V: TRBV9; D: .; size: .; CDR3: CASSFRRQVENTGELFF; DNA: TGTGCCAGCAGCTTCCGACGGCAGGTAGAGAACACCGGGGAGCTGTTTTTT
J: TRBJ1-1; V: TRBV7-2; D: .; size: .; CDR3: CASTQGGLAEAFF; DNA: TGTGCCAGCACCCAGGGTGGGTTGGCTGAAGCTTTCTTT
J: TRBJ1-3; V: TRBV21-1; D: .; size: once; CDR3: CASSKHAGTQSSGNTIYF; DNA: TGTGCCAGCAGCAAACACGCCGGGACTCAGAGCTCTGGAAACACCATATATTTT
J: TRBJ2-7; V: TRBV6-1; D: .; size: few; CDR3: CASSEPHGRGSYEQYF; DNA: TGTGCCAGCAGTGAGCCCCACGGCAGGGGCTCCTACGAGCAGTACTTC
J: TRBJ1-4; V: TRBV19; D: TRBD1; size: once; CDR3: CASSMEGARATNEKLFF; DNA: TGTGCCAGTAGTATGGAGGGGGCGCGAGCAACTAATGAAAAACTGTTTTTT
J: TRBJ1-1; V: TRBV10-1; D: .; size: .; CDR3: CASSGGKNTEAFF; DNA: TGCGCCAGCAGTGGTGGCAAGAACACTGAAGCTTTCTTT
J: TRBJ2-7; V: TRBV5-1; D: TRBD1; size: .; CDR3: CASSSGQGVSFYEQYF; DNA: TGCGCCAGCAGCTCTGGACAGGGGGTTTCTTTCTACGAGCAGTACTTC
J: TRBJ2-1; V: TRBV3-1/TRBV3-2; D: .; size: .; CDR3: CASSQGDFGYESFYNEQFF; DNA: TGTGCCAGCAGCCAAGGGGACTTCGGGTATGAGAGCTTCTACAATGAGCAGTTCTTC
J: TRBJ2-6; V: TRBV5-4; D: .; size: .; CDR3: CASSDQGSGANVLTF; DNA: TGTGCCAGCAGCGACCAGGGCTCTGGGGCCAACGTCCTGACTTTC
J: TRBJ1-3; V: TRBV19; D: .; size: .; CDR3: CASSIDRASGNTIYF; DNA: TGTGCCAGTAGTATAGACAGGGCTTCTGGAAACACCATATATTTT
J: TRBJ2-1; V: TRBV5-4; D: TRBD2; size: .; CDR3: CASSGASGGRYNEQFF; DNA: TGTGCCAGCAGCGGCGCTAGCGGGGGGCGGTACAATGAGCAGTTCTTC
J: TRBJ1-1; V: TRBV19; D: .; size: once; CDR3: CASSIQGRNTEAFF; DNA: TGTGCCAGTAGTATACAGGGGAGAAACACTGAAGCTTTCTTT
J: TRBJ1-1; V: TRBV7-9; D: .; size: .; CDR3: CASSLEQGTDTEAFF; DNA: TGTGCCAGCAGCTTAGAGCAGGGTACGGACACTGAAGCTTTCTTT
J: TRBJ2-3; V: TRBV2; D: TRBD2; size: .; CDR3: CASRPGRGSTDTQYF; DNA: TGTGCCAGCAGGCCCGGGCGGGGGTCCACAGATACGCAGTATTTT
J: TRBJ1-1; V: TRBV2; D: .; size: few; CDR3: CASRVTETNTEAFF; DNA: TGTGCCAGCAGGGTGACTGAGACGAACACTGAAGCTTTCTTT
J: TRBJ1-5; V: TRBV6-5; D: TRBD1; size: .; CDR3: CASRSGQGVNQPQHF; DNA: TGTGCCAGCAGATCGGGACAGGGGGTTAATCAGCCCCAGCATTTT
J: TRBJ1-2; V: TRBV11-2; D: .; size: once; CDR3: CASSPPEGAGGYGYTF; DNA: TGTGCCAGCAGCCCCCCAGAAGGGGCAGGTGGTTATGGCTACACCTTC
J: TRBJ1-1; V: TRBV11-2; D: .; size: .; CDR3: CASSYGQLNTEAFF; DNA: TGTGCCAGCAGCTACGGACAGCTGAACACTGAAGCTTTCTTT
J: TRBJ2-5; V: TRBV7-8; D: .; size: .; CDR3: CASSLGGGSQETQYF; DNA: TGTGCCAGCAGCTTAGGGGGGGGCAGCCAAGAGACCCAGTACTTC